Below, 21 T cell receptor beta chains from the same sample are listed, as sequenced in a study of CD8 T cells in ankylosing spondylitis. TCRdb re-derived calls from the 5' RACE reads in MiXCR, one entry per CDR3 protein. The sample holds roughly 280,000 distinct CDR3 sequences, 20% seen once. Sequencing input: blood, either unsorted or a sorted T cell fraction (not recorded which). The receptors stem from a male donor with ankylosing spondylitis or in good health (not recorded which).

The rearrangement links TRBV12-3 or TRBV12-4 to TRBJ2-4, with D perhaps matching TRBD1 (6 bases). This CDR3 contains 16 residues. V lost 5 bases and J 0 bases, leaving 14 bases between the germline ends. For the CDR3, the DNA is TGTGCCAGCAGTGCACAGGGCGCTCTAGCCAAAAACATTCAGTACTTC. It yields the protein CASSAQGALAKNIQYF.

This clonotype was detected ten times or more. The V call is TRBV27, the J call TRBJ1-2; D is perhaps TRBD1 (5 bases). Trimming took 3 bases from V and 3 from J, leaving 11 bases between them. Germline V lookup: CDR1 MNHEY, CDR2 SMNVEV (reference sequence). This CDR3 is built from 14 residues. The DNA of the CDR3 is TGTGCCAGCAGTTTGGGGCAGGGCCACTATGGCTACACCTTC. As protein: CASSLGQGHYGYTF.

This clonotype was counted only a few times. The DNA for the CDR3 is TGCGCCAGCAGCCAAAAGCTAGCGGGAGATATCAATGAGCAGTTCTTC. The encoded protein is CASSQKLAGDINEQFF. V and J are TRBV4-1 and TRBJ2-1; TRBD2 matches 10 bases. Losses at the gene ends were 2 bases for V and 6 bases for J; bases not matched to a gene: 7. Germline V gives CDR1 MGHRA, CDR2 YSYEKL. CDR3 size: 16 residues.

This clonotype was counted a few times. This rearrangement joins TRBV30 to TRBJ2-5; tentative D call: TRBD1 (5 bases). V lost 3 bases, J lost 5 bases, and 10 bases lay in between. Germline loops: CDR1 GTSNPN, CDR2 SVGIG (reference sequence). The CDR3 runs to 12 residues. CDR3 residues: CAWRGLEETQYF. The CDR3 DNA reads as TGTGCCTGGAGGGGGCTTGAGGAGACCCAGTACTTC.

In its sample, this clonotype was seen many times. The V and J genes are TRBV20-1 and TRBJ2-7; a possible D gene is TRBD2 (6 bases). The germline CDR1 and CDR2 sequences are DFQATT and SNEGSKA (reference sequence). The V gene lost 6 bases and the J gene lost 4 bases, with 16 bases spanning the gap. The CDR3 spans 13 residues. Written as DNA, the CDR3 is TGCAGTGCCATGGGAGCGGGCCAATACGAGCAGTACGTC. Translated: CSAMGAGQYEQYV.

The chain has TRBV7-9 and TRBJ1-1; no firm D call. Trimming took 5 bases from V and 6 from J, leaving 10 bases between them. The CDR3 is 12 amino acids. Germline CDR1 is SEHNR and CDR2 is FQNEAQ (reference sequence). The CDR3 loop is CASSPLYPEAFF. CDR3 DNA: TGTGCCAGCAGCCCCCTTTACCCTGAAGCTTTCTTT.

This sequence joins TRBV12-3 or TRBV12-4 and TRBJ2-5; possible D gene TRBD1, 6 bases. The CDR3 has 16 amino acids. V was shortened by 0 bases and J by 2 bases, with 13 bases between the two germline ends. Here the CDR3 reads CASSLASLQGQETQYF. CDR3 DNA: TGTGCCAGCAGTTTAGCGTCCTTACAGGGTCAAGAGACCCAGTACTTC.

This clonotype was counted between two and nine times. The chain uses TRBV5-1 and TRBJ1-1, with 7 bases aligning to TRBD1. V was clipped by 4 bases and J by 0 bases; unmatched bases: 9. Germline lookup yields CDR1 SGHRS and CDR2 YFSETQ. The CDR3 runs to 16 residues. Here the CDR3 reads CASSPREGGLNTEAFF. CDR3 coding DNA: TGCGCCAGCAGCCCCCGGGAAGGGGGCTTGAACACTGAAGCTTTCTTT. Full variable domain (remainder filled in from reference TRBV5-1 and TRBJ1-1): KAGVTQTPRYLIKTRGQQVTLSCSPISGHRSVSWYQQTPGQGLQFLFEYFSETQRNKGNFPGRFSGRQFSNSRSEMNVSTLELGDSALYLCASSPREGGLNTEAFFGQGTRLTVV.

The CDR3 DNA sequence: TGTGCCAGCAGCCGCCGGGGCTGGAGCTACACCTTC. The encoded protein is CASSRRGWSYTF. The chain is built from TRBV12-3 or TRBV12-4 and TRBJ1-2; perhaps TRBD1 as D (5 bases). This CDR3 has 12 amino acids. V was cut by 6 bases and J by 9 bases, with 14 bases left in between.

The chain employs TRBV10-3 and TRBJ2-3; perhaps TRBD1 as D (5 bases). V shed 9 bases and J shed 0 bases, with 13 bases lying between them. Germline CDR1 ENHRY, CDR2 SYGVKD. The CDR3 totals 14 residues. CDR3 loop: CAISQGPSTDTQYF. As DNA, the CDR3 is TGTGCCATTTCGCAGGGTCCTAGCACAGATACGCAGTATTTT.

This clonotype was detected a few times. The chain carries TRBV11-2 and TRBJ2-1; TRBD2 agrees at 14 bases. V shed 6 bases and J 8 bases; nucleotides not matched to a gene: 9. Germline V gene lookup returns CDR1 SGHAT and CDR2 FQNNGV. This CDR3 spans 16 amino acids. The CDR3 sequence: CASRLSGTSGRDEQFF. The DNA of the CDR3 is TGTGCCAGCAGACTTAGTGGGACTAGCGGGAGAGATGAGCAGTTCTTC. Drawing the rest from reference TRBV11-2 and TRBJ2-1, the complete variable domain is EAGVAQSPRYKIIEKRQSVAFWCNPISGHATLYWYQQILGQGPKLLIQFQNNGVVDDSQLPKDRFSAERLKGVDSTLKIQPAKLEDSAVYLCASRLSGTSGRDEQFFGPGTRLTVL.

This clonotype has a count of ten or more. This chain connects TRBV10-3 to TRBJ1-1, with D hard to call. The V and J ends lost 3 bases and 1 base respectively, with 9 bases between them. CDR3 length: 14 amino acids. CDR1 is ENHRY and CDR2 is SYGVKD in the germline V gene. The CDR3 bases are TGTGCCATCAGTGAAGGAAACCCGAACACTGAAGCTTTCTTT. Protein sequence: CAISEGNPNTEAFF.

A few counts support this clonotype. The V call is TRBV12-3 or TRBV12-4, the J call TRBJ1-5; D not resolved. This CDR3 contains 15 residues. The ends were cut back, 4 bases at V and 0 bases at J, with 10 bases in the middle. CDR3 loop: CASSSRPDSNQPQHF. CDR3 sequence (DNA): TGTGCCAGCAGTTCTCGACCGGATAGCAATCAGCCCCAGCATTTT.

The J gene is TRBJ2-3, the V gene TRBV7-2; no definite D call. CDR1 is SGHTA and CDR2 is FQGNSA in the germline V gene. V was pared by 3 bases and J by 4 bases, with 11 bases between. CDR3 length equals 14 residues. The CDR3 DNA follows: TGTGCCAGCAGCTTTTCGCGCCCCGCAGATACGCAGTATTTT. Protein product: CASSFSRPADTQYF.

The sample holds one count of this clonotype. V and J are TRBV12-3 or TRBV12-4 and TRBJ2-5; 14 nucleotides align to TRBD2. This CDR3 is built from 15 residues. The V and J ends lost 4 bases and 4 bases, in that order; junction bases with no gene match: 2. The CDR3 here is CASSWGTSGRETQYF. Here the CDR3 DNA reads TGTGCCAGCAGTTGGGGGACTAGCGGGAGAGAGACCCAGTACTTC.

The V gene is TRBV5-5, the J gene TRBJ2-3; 7 nucleotides line up with TRBD1. CDR3 length: 14 amino acids. With 4 bases clipped from V and 5 bases from J, the junction kept 7 bases outside the gene matches. CDR1 is SGHKS, CDR2 YYEKEE, per germline (reference sequence). CDR3 loop: CASSTDRDRDTQYF. For the CDR3, the DNA is TGTGCCAGCAGCACCGACAGGGATCGAGATACGCAGTATTTT.

Regarding this clonotype: The junction and the germline gene differ at one end; a read error may be behind it. This chain links TRBV12-3 or TRBV12-4 with TRBJ1-1; D gene uncertain. This CDR3 has 14 amino acids. CDR3 sequence reads: CASSTPLRNNEAFF. The CDR3 DNA sequence: TGTGCCAGCAGCACCCCACTCCGGAACAATGAAGCTTTCTTT.

Concerning this clonotype itself: A much larger clone sits a single nucleotide away, making a read error possible. V is TRBV6-1 and J is TRBJ1-2; TRBD1 is a possible D gene (5 bases). Germline V gene sequence: CDR1 MNHNS, CDR2 SASEGT. This CDR3 has 12 amino acids. The CDR3 DNA reads as TGTGCCAGCACGCAGGGTAACTATGGCTACGCCTTC. As protein: CASTQGNYGYAF.

The sample holds one count of this clonotype. V and J are TRBV15 and TRBJ2-1; D is ambiguous. The germline V gene has CDR1 LNHNV and CDR2 YYDKDF (reference sequence). The CDR3 runs to 13 residues. V dropped 6 bases and J dropped 6 bases, with 12 bases sitting between them. CDR3 amino acids: CATRAPDANEQFF. CDR3 DNA: TGTGCCACCAGGGCCCCGGACGCCAATGAGCAGTTCTTC.

This clonotype was seen a few times. J is TRBJ1-2 and V is TRBV6-5; 7 bases are shared with TRBD1. V lost 4 bases and J lost 0; bases outside the gene matches: 11. This CDR3 spans 17 amino acids. CDR1 and CDR2 (germline): MNHEY, SVGAGI. CDR3 in amino acids: CASSSTTDRTANYGYTF. CDR3 in DNA: TGTGCCAGCAGTTCGACCACGGACAGGACAGCTAACTATGGCTACACCTTC.

CDR3 sequence: CASSPGWVYEQYV. The CDR3 DNA reads as TGTGCCAGCAGCCCCGGGTGGGTCTACGAGCAGTACGTC. The rearrangement links TRBV27 to TRBJ2-7; D not resolved. The CDR3 totals 13 residues. Trimming pared 6 bases from V and 3 bases from J, leaving 12 bases between. Germline V gene data show CDR1 as MNHEY and CDR2 as SMNVEV (reference sequence).